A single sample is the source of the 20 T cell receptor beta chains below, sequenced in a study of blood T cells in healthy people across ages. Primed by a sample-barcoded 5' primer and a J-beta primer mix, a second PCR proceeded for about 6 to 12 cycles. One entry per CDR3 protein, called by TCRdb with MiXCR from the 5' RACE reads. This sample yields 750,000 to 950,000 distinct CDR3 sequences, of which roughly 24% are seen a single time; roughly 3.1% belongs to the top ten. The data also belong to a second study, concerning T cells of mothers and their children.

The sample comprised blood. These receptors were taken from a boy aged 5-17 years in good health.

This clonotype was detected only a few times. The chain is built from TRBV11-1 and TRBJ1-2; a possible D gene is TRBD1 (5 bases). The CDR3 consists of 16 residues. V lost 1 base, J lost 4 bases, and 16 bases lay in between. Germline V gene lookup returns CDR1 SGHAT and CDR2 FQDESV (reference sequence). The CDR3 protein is CASSLEGSPRGYGYTF. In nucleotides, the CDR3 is TGTGCCAGCAGCTTAGAAGGTTCACCTAGGGGCTATGGCTACACCTTC.

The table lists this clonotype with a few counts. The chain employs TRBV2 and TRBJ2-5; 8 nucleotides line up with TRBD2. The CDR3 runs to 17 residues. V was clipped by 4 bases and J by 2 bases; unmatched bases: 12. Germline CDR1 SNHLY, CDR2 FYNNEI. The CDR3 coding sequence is TGTGCCAGCAGTGGAGTAGCGGGGATTATAATACAAGAGACCCAGTACTTC. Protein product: CASSGVAGIIIQETQYF.

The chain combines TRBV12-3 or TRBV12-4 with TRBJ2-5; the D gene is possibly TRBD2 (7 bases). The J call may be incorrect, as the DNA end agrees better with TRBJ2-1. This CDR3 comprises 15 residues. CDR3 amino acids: CASSFQGGGYNEQFF. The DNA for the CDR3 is TGTGCCAGCAGCTTTCAAGGGGGGGGTTACAATGAGCAGTTCTTC.

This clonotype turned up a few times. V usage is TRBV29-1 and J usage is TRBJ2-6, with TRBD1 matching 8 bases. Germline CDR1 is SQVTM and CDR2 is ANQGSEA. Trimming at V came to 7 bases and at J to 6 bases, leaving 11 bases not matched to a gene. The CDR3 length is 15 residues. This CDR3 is CSAYGQGAEANVLTF. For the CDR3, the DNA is TGCAGCGCCTATGGCCAGGGGGCAGAGGCCAACGTCCTGACTTTC.

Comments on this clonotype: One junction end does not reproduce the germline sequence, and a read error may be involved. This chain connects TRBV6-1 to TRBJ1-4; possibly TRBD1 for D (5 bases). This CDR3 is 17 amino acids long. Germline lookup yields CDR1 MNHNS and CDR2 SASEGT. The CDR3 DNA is TGTGCCAGCAGTCTTCGGGAAGGGGAGGTCTCTAATGAAAAAATGTTTTTT. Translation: CASSLREGEVSNEKMFF.

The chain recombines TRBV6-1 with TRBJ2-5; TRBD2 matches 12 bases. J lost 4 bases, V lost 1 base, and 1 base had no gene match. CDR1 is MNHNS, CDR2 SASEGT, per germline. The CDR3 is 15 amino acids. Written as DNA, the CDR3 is TGTGCCAGCAGTGAAGAACTAGCGGGGGGAGAGACCCAGTACTTC. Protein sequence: CASSEELAGGETQYF.

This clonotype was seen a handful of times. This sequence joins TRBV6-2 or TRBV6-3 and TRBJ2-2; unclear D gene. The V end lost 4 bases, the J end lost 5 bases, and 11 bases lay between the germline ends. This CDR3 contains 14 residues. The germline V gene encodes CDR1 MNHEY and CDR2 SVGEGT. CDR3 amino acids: CASSLTYSTGELFF. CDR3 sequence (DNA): TGTGCCAGCAGTTTAACTTATTCTACCGGGGAGCTGTTTTTT.

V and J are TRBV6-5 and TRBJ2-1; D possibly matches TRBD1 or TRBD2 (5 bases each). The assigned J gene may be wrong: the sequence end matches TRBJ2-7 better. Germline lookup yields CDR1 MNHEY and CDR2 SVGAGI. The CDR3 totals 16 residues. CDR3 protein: CASSYVKGRMTYEQYF. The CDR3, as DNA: TGTGCCAGCAGTTACGTAAAGGGACGGATGACCTACGAGCAGTACTTC.

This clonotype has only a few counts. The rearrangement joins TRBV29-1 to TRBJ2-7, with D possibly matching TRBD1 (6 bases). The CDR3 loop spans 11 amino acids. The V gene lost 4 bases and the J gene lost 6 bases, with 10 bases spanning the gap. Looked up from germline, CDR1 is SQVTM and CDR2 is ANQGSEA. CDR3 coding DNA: TGCAGCGTTGGGGGGCTGGTCGAGCAGTACTTC. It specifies CSVGGLVEQYF.

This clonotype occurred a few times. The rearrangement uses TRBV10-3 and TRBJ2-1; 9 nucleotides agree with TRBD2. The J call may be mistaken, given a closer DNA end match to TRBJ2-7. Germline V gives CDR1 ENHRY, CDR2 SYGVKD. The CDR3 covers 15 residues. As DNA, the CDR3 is TGTGCCATCAGTGAACCTAGCGGGGTAACCTACGAGCAGTACTTC. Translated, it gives CAISEPSGVTYEQYF.

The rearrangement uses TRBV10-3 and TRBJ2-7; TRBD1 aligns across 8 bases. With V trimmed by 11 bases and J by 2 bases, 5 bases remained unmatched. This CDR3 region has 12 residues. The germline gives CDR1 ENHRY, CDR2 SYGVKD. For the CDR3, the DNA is TGTGCCGCCCGGGACAGGACCTACGAGCAGTACTTC. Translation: CAARDRTYEQYF.

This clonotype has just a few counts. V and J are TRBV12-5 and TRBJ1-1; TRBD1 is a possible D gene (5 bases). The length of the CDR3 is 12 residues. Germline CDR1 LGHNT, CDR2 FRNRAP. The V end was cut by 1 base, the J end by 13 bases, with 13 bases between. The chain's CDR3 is CASGLETAPIFF. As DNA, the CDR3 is TGTGCTAGTGGTTTGGAGACAGCCCCGATTTTCTTT.

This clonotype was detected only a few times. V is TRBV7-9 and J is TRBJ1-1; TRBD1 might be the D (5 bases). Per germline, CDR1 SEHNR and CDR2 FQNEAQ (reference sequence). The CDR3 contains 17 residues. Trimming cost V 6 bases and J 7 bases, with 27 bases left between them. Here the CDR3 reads CASRGWRGARRKGEAFF. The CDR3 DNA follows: TGTGCCAGCAGGGGGTGGAGGGGAGCCCGGAGGAAAGGTGAAGCTTTCTTT.

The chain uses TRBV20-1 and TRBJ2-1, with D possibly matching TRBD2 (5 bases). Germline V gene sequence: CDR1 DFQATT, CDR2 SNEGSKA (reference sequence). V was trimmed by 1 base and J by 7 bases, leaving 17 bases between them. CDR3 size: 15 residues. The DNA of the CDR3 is TGCAGTGCTAGAGTTGAAGCGGAGCCGGGGAATGAGCAGTTCTTC. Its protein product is CSARVEAEPGNEQFF.

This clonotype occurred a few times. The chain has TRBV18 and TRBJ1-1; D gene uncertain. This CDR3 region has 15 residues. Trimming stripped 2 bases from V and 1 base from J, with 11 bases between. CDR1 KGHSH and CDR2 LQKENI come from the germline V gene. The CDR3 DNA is TGTGCCAGCTCACCAGTGCTAATCAAGAACACTGAAGCTTTCTTT. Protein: CASSPVLIKNTEAFF.

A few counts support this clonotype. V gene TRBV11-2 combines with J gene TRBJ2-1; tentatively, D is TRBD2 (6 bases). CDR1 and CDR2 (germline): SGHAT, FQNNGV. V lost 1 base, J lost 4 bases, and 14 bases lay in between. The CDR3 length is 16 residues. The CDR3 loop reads CASSLVRRGLYNEQFF. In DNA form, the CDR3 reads TGTGCCAGCAGCTTAGTAAGGCGGGGACTTTACAATGAGCAGTTCTTC.

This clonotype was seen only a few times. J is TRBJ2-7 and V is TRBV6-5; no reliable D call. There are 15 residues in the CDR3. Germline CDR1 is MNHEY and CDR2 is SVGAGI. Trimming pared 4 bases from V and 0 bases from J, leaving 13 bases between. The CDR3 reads CASSSAYSSSYEQYF. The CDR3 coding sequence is TGTGCCAGCAGTTCGGCTTATAGTAGCTCCTACGAGCAGTACTTC.

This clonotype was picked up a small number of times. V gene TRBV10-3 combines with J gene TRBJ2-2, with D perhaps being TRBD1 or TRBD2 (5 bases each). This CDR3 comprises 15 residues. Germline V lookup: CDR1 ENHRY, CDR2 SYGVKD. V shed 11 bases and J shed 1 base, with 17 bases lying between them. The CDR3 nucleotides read TGTGCCGCCCACGGGACCGAAAGGAACACCGGGGAGCTGTTTTTT. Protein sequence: CAAHGTERNTGELFF.

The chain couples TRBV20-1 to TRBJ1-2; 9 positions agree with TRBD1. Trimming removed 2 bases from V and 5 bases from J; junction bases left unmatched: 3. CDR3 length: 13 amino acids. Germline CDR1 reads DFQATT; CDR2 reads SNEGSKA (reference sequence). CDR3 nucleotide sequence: TGCAGTGCTAGATCTGACAGGGGGTATGGCTACACCTTC. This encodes CSARSDRGYGYTF.

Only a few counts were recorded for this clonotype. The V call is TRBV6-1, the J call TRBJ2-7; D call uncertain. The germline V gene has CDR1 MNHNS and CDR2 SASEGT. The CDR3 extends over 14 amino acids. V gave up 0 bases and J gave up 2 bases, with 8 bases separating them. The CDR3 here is CASSEAAATYEQYF. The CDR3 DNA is TGTGCCAGCAGTGAAGCGGCCGCAACCTACGAGCAGTACTTC.